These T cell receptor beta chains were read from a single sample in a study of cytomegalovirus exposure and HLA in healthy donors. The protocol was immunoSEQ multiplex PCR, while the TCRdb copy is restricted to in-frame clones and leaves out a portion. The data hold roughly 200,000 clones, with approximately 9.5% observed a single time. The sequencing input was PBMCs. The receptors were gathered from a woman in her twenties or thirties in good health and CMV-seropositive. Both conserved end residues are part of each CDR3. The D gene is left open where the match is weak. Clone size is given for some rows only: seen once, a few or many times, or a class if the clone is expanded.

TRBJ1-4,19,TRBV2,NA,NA,TGTGCCAGCAGTGTTTCCTACTCGGGGGAACAGAGAACTAATGAAAAACTGTTTTTT,CASSVSYSGEQRTNEKLFF
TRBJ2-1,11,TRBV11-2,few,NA,TGTGCCAGCAGCCCTTCGGATGAGCAGTTCTTC,CASSPSDEQFF
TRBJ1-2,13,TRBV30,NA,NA,TGTGCCTGGAGTATCGGGACACAAAATGGCTACACCTTC,CAWSIGTQNGYTF
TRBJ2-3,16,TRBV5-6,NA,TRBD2,TGTGCCAGCAGCTTGGGGATTAGCGGGAGTGAAGATACGCAGTATTTT,CASSLGISGSEDTQYF
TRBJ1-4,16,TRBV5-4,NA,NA,TGTGCCAGCAGCCCGGATGGGGGGTGGGGAGGTGAAAAACTGTTTTTT,CASSPDGGWGGEKLFF
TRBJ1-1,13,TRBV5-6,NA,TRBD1,TGTGCCAGCAGCTCGACAGGGAGCACTGAAGCTTTCTTT,CASSSTGSTEAFF
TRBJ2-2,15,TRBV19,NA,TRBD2,TGTGCCAGTAGTAGCGGGGGGCCCAACACCGGGGAGCTGTTTTTT,CASSSGGPNTGELFF
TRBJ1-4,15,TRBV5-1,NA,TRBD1,TGCGCCAGCAGCACGTACAGGGGCCCTAATGAAAAACTGTTTTTT,CASSTYRGPNEKLFF
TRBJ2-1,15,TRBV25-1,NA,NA,TGTGCCAGCAGGAGGGAGGGGGGCCCCTACAATGAGCAGTTCTTC,CASRREGGPYNEQFF
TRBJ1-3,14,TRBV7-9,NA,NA,TGTGCCAGCAGCTTAAATCCGTCTGGAAACACCATATATTTT,CASSLNPSGNTIYF
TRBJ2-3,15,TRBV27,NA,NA,TGTGCCAGCAGTTTAGCGTCAGGGGGCACAGATACGCAGTATTTT,CASSLASGGTDTQYF
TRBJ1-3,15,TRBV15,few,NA,TGTGCCACCAGTTTTACTCAGGGATTAAAAAACACCATATATTTT,CATSFTQGLKNTIYF
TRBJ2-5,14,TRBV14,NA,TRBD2,TGTGCCAGGACTAGCGGGATGACGCGGGAGACCCAGTACTTC,CARTSGMTRETQYF
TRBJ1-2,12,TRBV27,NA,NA,TGTGCCAGCAAGGGGGGGAACTATGGCTACACCTTC,CASKGGNYGYTF
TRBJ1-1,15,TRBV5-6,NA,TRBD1,TGTGCCAGCAGCCCGACAGGGGGCGAGAACACTGAAGCTTTCTTT,CASSPTGGENTEAFF
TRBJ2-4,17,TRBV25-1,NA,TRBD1,TGTGCCAGCAGTGGGACAGGGTCCCCCCTAGCCAAAAACATTCAGTACTTC,CASSGTGSPLAKNIQYF
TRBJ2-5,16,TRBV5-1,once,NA,TGCGCCAGCAGCTTGGTCCCCGGGGTTACGCAAGAGACCCAGTACTTC,CASSLVPGVTQETQYF
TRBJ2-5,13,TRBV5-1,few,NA,TGCGCCAGCAGCTCGAGGATAGGAGAGACCCAGTACTTC,CASSSRIGETQYF
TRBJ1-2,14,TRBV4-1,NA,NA,TGCGCCAGCAGCCAAGAACAGGTACCCGATGGCTACACCTTC,CASSQEQVPDGYTF
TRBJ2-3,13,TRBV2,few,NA,TGTGCCAGCAGGGAGGGGCCGCCAGATACGCAGTATTTT,CASREGPPDTQYF
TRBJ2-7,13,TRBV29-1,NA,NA,TGCAGCGTAGGACTGGTTAACTCCTACGAGCAGTACTTC,CSVGLVNSYEQYF
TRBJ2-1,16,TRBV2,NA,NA,TGTGCCAGCAGTGAGCTCAAAAGCATCTCCTACAATGAGCAGTTCTTC,CASSELKSISYNEQFF
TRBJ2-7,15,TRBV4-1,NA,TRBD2,TGCGCCAGCAGCCGACTAGCGGGGGGCTCCTACGAGCAGTACTTC,CASSRLAGGSYEQYF
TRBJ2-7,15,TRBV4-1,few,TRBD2,TGCGCCAGCAGCCATCTAGCGGGAGGGCCCTACGAGCAGTACTTC,CASSHLAGGPYEQYF
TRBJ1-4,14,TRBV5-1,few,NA,TGCGCCAGCAGCTTCGGCAGGCGGGGTGAAAAACTGTTTTTT,CASSFGRRGEKLFF
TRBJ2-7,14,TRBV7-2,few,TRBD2,TGTGCCAGCAGCAACGGACTAGCGGGAGCGAGGGAGTACTTC,CASSNGLAGAREYF
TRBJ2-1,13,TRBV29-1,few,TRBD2,TGCAGCGCGCAGGTAGCGGGGTACAATGAGCAGTTCTTC,CSAQVAGYNEQFF
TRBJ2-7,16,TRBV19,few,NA,TGTGCCAGTAGTTCGGGCGGGGGCGGAGGGACCTACGAGCAGTACTTC,CASSSGGGGGTYEQYF
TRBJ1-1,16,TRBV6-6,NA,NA,TGTGCCAGCAGTTACTCGATCGGAGGGGTCGGGACTGAAGCTTTCTTT,CASSYSIGGVGTEAFF
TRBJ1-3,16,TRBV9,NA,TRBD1,TGTGCCAGCAGCGTAGACAGGGGTCGGGCTGGAAACACCATATATTTT,CASSVDRGRAGNTIYF
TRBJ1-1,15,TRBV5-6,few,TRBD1,TGTGCCAGCAGCTTAAGTGACAGGGAGAACACTGAAGCTTTCTTT,CASSLSDRENTEAFF
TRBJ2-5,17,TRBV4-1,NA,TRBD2,TGCGCCAGCAGCCCCCGGGGAATAGCGGGAGGCCAAGAGACCCAGTACTTC,CASSPRGIAGGQETQYF
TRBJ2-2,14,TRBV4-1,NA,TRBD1,TGCGCCAGGCCGACAGGGGCGAACACCGGGGAGCTGTTTTTT,CARPTGANTGELFF
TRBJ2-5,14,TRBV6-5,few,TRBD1,TGTGCCAGCAGTACTTTGACAGGGTTGGAGACCCAGTACTTC,CASSTLTGLETQYF
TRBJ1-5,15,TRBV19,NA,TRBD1,TGTGCCAGTAGTCGGGACAGTTATAGCAATCAGCCCCAGCATTTT,CASSRDSYSNQPQHF
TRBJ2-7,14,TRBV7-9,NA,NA,TGTGCCAGCAGCTTTCCCGGGAACTCCTACGAGCAGTACTTC,CASSFPGNSYEQYF
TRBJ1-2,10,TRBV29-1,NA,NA,TGCAGCGTTCTCTACGGTGGCTACACCTTC,CSVLYGGYTF
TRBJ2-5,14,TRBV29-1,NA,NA,TGCAGCGTTGAGGGCGACCTTCAACAAGAGACCCAGTACTTC,CSVEGDLQQETQYF
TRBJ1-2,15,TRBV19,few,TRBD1,TGTGCCAGTAGTATGGGACAGGTCAAGAGCTATGGCTACACCTTC,CASSMGQVKSYGYTF
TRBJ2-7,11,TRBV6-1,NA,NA,TGTGCCAGCAGACACCGTTACGAGCAGTACTTC,CASRHRYEQYF
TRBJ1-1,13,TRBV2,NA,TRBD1,TGTGCCAGCAGCCGACAGGGGATCACTGAAGCTTTCTTT,CASSRQGITEAFF
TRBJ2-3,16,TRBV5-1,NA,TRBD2,TGCGCCAGCAGACCGGCTAGCGGGGAAAGCACAGATACGCAGTATTTT,CASRPASGESTDTQYF
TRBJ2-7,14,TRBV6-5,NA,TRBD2,TGTGCCAGCAGCGTTAGCGGGAGTGGGAACGAGCAGTACTTC,CASSVSGSGNEQYF
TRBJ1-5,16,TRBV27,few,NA,TGTGCCAGCAGTTTTGTGGGACTCGGAGAGGGTCAGCCCCAGCATTTT,CASSFVGLGEGQPQHF
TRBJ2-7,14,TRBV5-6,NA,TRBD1,TGTGCCAGCAGCTTCGGAGACGACAGGGACGAGCAGTACTTC,CASSFGDDRDEQYF
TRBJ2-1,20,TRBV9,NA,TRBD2,TGTGCCAGCAGCGTCGAGGTAGCGGGAGATCCCCCGGGCTCCTACAATGAGCAGTTCTTC,CASSVEVAGDPPGSYNEQFF
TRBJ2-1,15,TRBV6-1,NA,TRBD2,TGTGCCAGCAGTGAAGGAGCGGGAGGCCACAATGAGCAGTTCTTC,CASSEGAGGHNEQFF
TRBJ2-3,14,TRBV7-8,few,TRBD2,TGTGCCAGCAGTCTAGCGGATAGCACAGATACGCAGTATTTT,CASSLADSTDTQYF
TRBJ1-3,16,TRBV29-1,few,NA,TGCAGCGTTGAGAGGGGGGGGCGTACGGGAGGAAACACCATATATTTT,CSVERGGRTGGNTIYF
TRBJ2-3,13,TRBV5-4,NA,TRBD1,TGTGCCAGCAGCTTCAGGGGGCCAGATACGCAGTATTTT,CASSFRGPDTQYF
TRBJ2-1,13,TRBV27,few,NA,TGTGCCAGCAGTTTATGGAGGGGCGATGAGCAGTTCTTC,CASSLWRGDEQFF
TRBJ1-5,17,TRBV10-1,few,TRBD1,TGCGCCAGCAGTGAGTCAGCGGCAGGGGGCTTAAATCAGCCCCAGCATTTT,CASSESAAGGLNQPQHF
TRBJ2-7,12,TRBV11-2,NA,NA,TGTGCCAGCAGCCCCCCATCCTACGAGCAGTACTTC,CASSPPSYEQYF
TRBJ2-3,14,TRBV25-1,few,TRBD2,TGTGCCAGCTCGTACGGGGGGGGAAAGGGTACGCAGTATTTT,CASSYGGGKGTQYF
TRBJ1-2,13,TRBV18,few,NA,TGTGCCAGCTCACCCGAGGCTAACTATGGCTACACCTTC,CASSPEANYGYTF
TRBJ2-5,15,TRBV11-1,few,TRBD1,TGTGCCAGCGAAGGACAGGGGAGCGTCCAAGAGACCCAGTACTTC,CASEGQGSVQETQYF
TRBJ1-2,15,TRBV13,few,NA,TGTGCCAGCAGCTCGTCATTTGCGGGCGCCAAGGGCTACACCTTC,CASSSSFAGAKGYTF
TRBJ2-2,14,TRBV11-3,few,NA,TGTGCCAGCAGCTATACAGGGTACACCGGGGAGCTGTTTTTT,CASSYTGYTGELFF